The entry that follows covers one T cell receptor (beta chain) sequence. The data are from a study of OX40 agonist ivuxolimab in advanced cancers. This CDR3 is built from 16 residues. V dropped 4 bases and J dropped 5 bases, with 17 bases sitting between them. The V gene's germline CDR1 is MNHNS and CDR2 SASEGT. The assay was immunoSEQ multiplex PCR, and TCRdb's table has in-frame clones only and misses some. Among about 72,000 clones listed, approximately 90% were seen once. Sequencing used CD4+ or CD8+ T cells sorted from blood, obtained in a trial of the OX40 agonist ivuxolimab. The rearrangement links TRBV6-1 to TRBJ1-4; D might be TRBD1 (6 bases). This sequence was found in an adult with an advanced solid tumor such as melanoma, head and neck, liver or kidney cancer. CDR3 amino acids: CASSASRGRGNEKLFF. The CDR3 nucleotides are TGTGCCAGCAGTGCCTCTAGGGGGAGGGGAAATGAAAAACTGTTTTTT.